This T cell receptor beta chain emerged from a study of T cell responses to AZD1222 COVID-19 vaccine. Findings and limits, study-wide: Targeting of unmutated variant regions was reportedly seen in nearly half of spike-specific TCRs. Rises in breadth and depth of Spike-specific TCRs came after two AZD1222 doses.

Turning to this clone: The antigen remains unidentified.

Assay used: immunoSEQ multiplex PCR; TCRdb lists only in-frame clones, some missing. This table has about 170,000 clones, just under 95% appearing once. Trimming took 3 bases from V and 1 from J, leaving 13 bases between them. CDR3 size: 16 residues. Sequences were derived from peripheral blood, sampled on day 0 of AZD1222 vaccination. The chain is built from TRBV23-1 and TRBJ1-5; a weak D match, TRBD1 (5 bases). TRBV23-1 is treated as an ORF (open reading frame) with a function not yet certain. The sequence was collected from an adult in good health. The CDR3 protein is CASSHQQGESNQPQHF. As DNA, the CDR3 is TGCGCCAGCAGTCATCAGCAGGGAGAGAGCAATCAGCCCCAGCATTTT.